The 16 T cell receptor beta chains below come from one sample, sequenced in a study of sequential checkpoint blockade in melanoma. Using immunoSEQ multiplex PCR, the repertoire was profiled, and TCRdb retains in-frame clones only, with some absent. This table holds approximately 8,200 clones, nearly 60% found once. Stated treatment: randomized to nivolumab then ipilimumab (arm A) or the reverse (arm B). Source: CD8+ T cells sorted from blood (inferred from file names), taken from a patient given nivolumab and ipilimumab in sequence. These receptors all stem from a human donor with melanoma.

There are a few counts of this clone. The chain links TRBV25-1 to TRBJ2-7; 8 nucleotides align to TRBD2. Germline values: CDR1 MGHDK, CDR2 SYGVNS. The CDR3 runs 17 residues. V lost 3 bases, J lost 0 bases, and 10 bases stayed unmatched. Here the CDR3 reads CASSEVGLEGVSYEQYF. CDR3 in DNA: TGTGCCAGCAGTGAGGTGGGACTAGAAGGGGTCTCCTACGAGCAGTACTTC.

The rearrangement links TRBV9 to TRBJ2-2, with 9 bases aligning to TRBD2. There are 15 residues in the CDR3. With 4 bases clipped from V and 6 bases from J, the junction kept 7 bases outside the gene matches. Germline V gene lookup returns CDR1 SGDLS and CDR2 YYNGEE. Here the CDR3 DNA reads TGTGCCAGCAGCAGTCTAGCGGGACCGCCCGGGGAGCTGTTTTTT. Protein sequence: CASSSLAGPPGELFF.

The chain is built from TRBV7-3 and TRBJ1-2; no definite D call. Per germline, CDR1 SGHTA and CDR2 FQGTGA. V lost 5 bases to trimming and J lost 3 bases, with 25 bases between them. CDR3 length: 18 residues. The CDR3 is CASSLMIAMTRWYYGYTF. CDR3 in DNA: TGTGCCAGCAGCCTAATGATAGCTATGACGCGATGGTACTATGGCTACACCTTC.

This rearrangement joins TRBV6-5 to TRBJ1-3; D is possibly TRBD1 (5 bases). Germline loops: CDR1 MNHEY, CDR2 SVGAGI. V was trimmed by 9 bases and J by 0 bases, leaving 12 bases between them. The CDR3 is made up of 14 amino acids. The CDR3 reads CASRRDSSGNTIYF. The CDR3 coding sequence is TGTGCCAGTAGAAGAGACAGCTCTGGAAACACCATATATTTT.

Comments on this clone: A read error is likely, as this CDR3 ends without the conserved phenylalanine or tryptophan. The gene calls are TRBV30 and TRBJ1-1, with D possibly matching TRBD1 (6 bases). The CDR3 consists of 12 residues. V was shortened by 4 bases and J by 4 bases, with 10 bases between the two germline ends. Germline assignment: CDR1 GTSNPN and CDR2 SVGIG (reference sequence). The CDR3 DNA reads TGTGCCTGGAAGCTAGGGGGCACTGAAGCTTTCTCT. Translated: CAWKLGGTEAFS.

The chain has TRBV7-9 and TRBJ2-7; D is perhaps TRBD2 (5 bases). CDR1 and CDR2 from the germline V gene are SEHNR and FQNEAQ (reference sequence). Trimming removed 5 bases from V and 5 bases from J, with 13 bases in between. The CDR3 length is 13 residues. The CDR3 protein is CASSPPLGDEQYF. CDR3 DNA sequence: TGTGCCAGCAGCCCTCCGCTCGGGGACGAGCAGTACTTC.

The chain uses TRBV5-1 and TRBJ1-1; weak D call: TRBD1 (6 bases). V was clipped by 3 bases and J by 1 base, with 16 bases between them. The CDR3 consists of 16 residues. Germline CDR1 is SGHRS and CDR2 is YFSETQ. CDR3 sequence: CASSSRDKGENTEAFF. CDR3 bases: TGCGCCAGCAGCTCCCGGGACAAGGGGGAGAACACTGAAGCTTTCTTT.

The CDR3 bases are TGTGCCTGGAGTCCCGGGGTCGCCTACAATGAGCAGTTCTTC. Amino acid sequence: CAWSPGVAYNEQFF. This sequence joins TRBV30 and TRBJ2-1, with D perhaps matching TRBD2 (5 bases). The CDR3 has 14 amino acids. Trimming removed 2 bases from V and 2 bases from J, with 10 bases in between. CDR1 and CDR2 from the germline V gene are GTSNPN and SVGIG (reference sequence).

The V and J genes are TRBV19 and TRBJ2-7; 10 bases map to TRBD1. The CDR3 totals 15 residues. With V trimmed by 5 bases and J by 2 bases, 6 bases remained unmatched. Germline V gene data show CDR1 as LNHDA and CDR2 as SQIVND (reference sequence). CDR3 residues: CASSVGQGEAYEQYF. The CDR3 DNA reads as TGTGCCAGTAGTGTCGGACAGGGGGAGGCCTACGAGCAGTACTTC.

The V call is TRBV5-1, the J call TRBJ2-7, with a possible D match to TRBD2 (5 bases). The V gene lost 4 bases and the J gene lost 1 base, with 9 bases spanning the gap. The CDR3 length is 13 residues. The germline CDR1 and CDR2 sequences are SGHRS and YFSETQ. This CDR3 is CASSRTPSYEQYF. The CDR3 coding sequence is TGCGCCAGCAGCCGGACTCCTTCCTACGAGCAGTACTTC.

The rearrangement uses TRBV5-7 and TRBJ1-2, with D perhaps matching TRBD1 (5 bases). TRBV5-7 is designated an ORF whose function remains uncertain. The CDR3 consists of 16 residues. The germline V and J ends were trimmed by 0 bases and 7 bases, with 19 bases remaining between them. CDR3 sequence reads: CASSLAKRRRGRGYTF. Here the CDR3 DNA reads TGTGCCAGCAGCTTGGCCAAAAGGCGGAGGGGACGTGGCTACACCTTC.

This clone has a handful of counts. The gene calls are TRBV7-2 and TRBJ2-7, with 8 bases identical to TRBD1. The CDR3 contains 13 residues. The junction had 2 bases not matched to a gene; V was cut back by 3 bases and J by 4 bases. Per germline, CDR1 SGHTA and CDR2 FQGNSA. The DNA for the CDR3 is TGTGCCAGCAGCTTCAGGGGGCCGTACGAGCAGTACTTC. Amino acids: CASSFRGPYEQYF.

This clone qualifies as medium-sized. The V call is TRBV27, the J call TRBJ2-7; TRBD2 aligns across 7 bases. The CDR3 loop spans 17 amino acids. Germline CDR1 is MNHEY and CDR2 is SMNVEV (reference sequence). With V trimmed by 0 bases and J by 0 bases, 8 bases remained unmatched. CDR3 nucleotide sequence: TGTGCCAGCAGTTTATCGAGTCCGACGGGGGGCTCCTACGAGCAGTACTTC. This codes for CASSLSSPTGGSYEQYF.

This clone qualifies as medium-sized. The V and J genes are TRBV28 and TRBJ1-2; 7 bases agree with TRBD1. The trim removed 5 bases at V and 3 bases at J, leaving 12 bases unmatched. Germline V gene data show CDR1 as MDHEN and CDR2 as SYDVKM. There are 16 residues in the CDR3. CDR3 amino acids: CASSPGTDSIYYGYTF. The CDR3 coding sequence is TGTGCCAGCAGTCCAGGGACAGATTCTATTTACTATGGCTACACCTTC.

CDR3 DNA sequence: TGTGCCTGGCAGACCGGGACAGTCTATGGCTACACCTTC. The encoded protein is CAWQTGTVYGYTF. The rearrangement links TRBV30 to TRBJ1-2; 7 bases fit TRBD1. The CDR3 has 13 amino acids. J lost 4 bases, V lost 5 bases, and 7 bases had no gene match. Germline CDR1 reads GTSNPN; CDR2 reads SVGIG (reference sequence).

The sample holds a few counts of this clone. This sequence joins TRBV14 and TRBJ2-7; D remains ambiguous. V was trimmed by 1 base and J by 4 bases, leaving 14 bases between them. The CDR3 has 15 residues. The germline V gene encodes CDR1 SGHDN and CDR2 FVKESK. This chain's CDR3 is CASSQGAGEGYEQYF. DNA of the CDR3: TGTGCCAGCAGCCAAGGGGCAGGCGAAGGATACGAGCAGTACTTC.